This T cell receptor beta chain was profiled in a study of PD-1 blockade in classical Hodgkin lymphoma. Study background: On a schedule of every 2 weeks, patients received nivolumab 3 mg/kg intravenously. Findings and caveats of the study: Exclusion covered patients beginning nivolumab under 1 year post-ASCT. The CD4+ diversity rise by C4D1 was clearest in complete responders. When set against healthy donors, newly diagnosed patients were reported to show lower baseline TCR diversity.

This CDR3 is built from 13 residues. Trimming cost V 1 base and J 7 bases, with 11 bases left between them. Germline V gene lookup returns CDR1 LNHDA and CDR2 SQIVND (reference sequence). The table came from immunoSEQ multiplex PCR; TCRdb's copy has only in-frame clones and leaves some out. The top ten clones hold around 12% of a sample with roughly 62,000 clones, more than 70% of them seen once. Notes on this clone: Its antigen is unidentified.

Following autologous stem cell transplantation, relapse occurred in every patient, and exposure to brentuximab vedotin varied. Sequencing was performed on peripheral blood mononuclear cells (PBMCs), taken at baseline. This TCR was sampled from a human donor with classical Hodgkin lymphoma. The chain employs TRBV19 and TRBJ2-7, with no clear D. This CDR3 reads CASSIVLRSEQYF. The CDR3 DNA reads TGTGCCAGTAGTATAGTTCTTCGGTCGGAGCAGTACTTC.